A single sample is the source of the 20 T cell receptor beta chains below, sequenced in a study of radiation and T cells in renal cell carcinoma (dated by TCRdb to about 2020). Libraries came from the immunoSEQ multiplex PCR assay. TCRdb carries this immuneACCESS record with in-frame sequences only. Its versions omit some clonotypes, under half of them owing to an unresolved V gene in the studies checked, with the rest unexplained. The sample has around 140,000 clones on record, 88% of them singletons. The ten largest make up over 3.5% of the sample. The time point label corresponds to: baseline pretreatment blood. The treatment or condition label of this sample denotes: 15 Gy SBRT to primary tumor, nephrectomy 4 weeks later. Sequences were derived from blood, sampled from a patient whose treatment included radiotherapy and nephrectomy. All receptors come from a woman in her 70s with renal cell carcinoma.

The V gene is TRBV5-6, the J gene TRBJ2-6; 11 nucleotides align to TRBD1. CDR1 is SGHDT and CDR2 is YYEEEE in the germline V gene. The CDR3 extends over 19 amino acids. V shed 5 bases and J 0 bases; nucleotides not matched to a gene: 10. The CDR3 region has the DNA TGTGCCAGCAGGCGAGGACCGGGACAGGGGGACTCTGGGGCCAACGTCCTGACTTTC. Its translation: CASRRGPGQGDSGANVLTF.

The chain uses TRBV28 and TRBJ2-7, with TRBD1 matching over 12 bases. J lost 6 bases, V lost 1 base, and 7 bases had no gene match. From germline, CDR1 is MDHEN and CDR2 SYDVKM. This CDR3 is built from 16 residues. The CDR3 loop is CASSLSGGTGGVEQYF. The CDR3 DNA is TGTGCCAGCAGTTTATCTGGTGGGACAGGGGGCGTCGAGCAGTACTTC.

The chain employs TRBV7-9 and TRBJ1-3; D is ambiguous. The CDR3 extends over 18 amino acids. V dropped 2 bases and J dropped 8 bases, with 25 bases sitting between them. Germline loops: CDR1 SEHNR, CDR2 FQNEAQ (reference sequence). The CDR3 coding sequence is TGTGCCAGCAGCTTATTCCCCCCCCAACGATCTCGGTGGTACACCATATATTTT. Protein product: CASSLFPPQRSRWYTIYF.

The V and J genes are TRBV13 and TRBJ2-3; a possible D gene is TRBD2 (6 bases). V was shortened by 7 bases and J by 1 base, with 27 bases between the two germline ends. The CDR3 is 19 amino acids. The germline V gene has CDR1 PRHDT and CDR2 FYEKMQ (reference sequence). The DNA for the CDR3 is TGTGCCAGCAACAAACTTCTCGGCGGCGGGGCCGGGGGCACAGATACGCAGTATTTT. It encodes CASNKLLGGGAGGTDTQYF.

The chain joins TRBV28 to TRBJ1-6; tentative D call: TRBD1 (5 bases). Germline-derived CDR1 and CDR2 are MDHEN and SYDVKM. The V end was cut by 2 bases, the J end by 0 bases, with 11 bases between. The CDR3 is made up of 17 amino acids. The CDR3 loop reads CASSLGGASSYNSPLHF. CDR3 DNA sequence: TGTGCCAGCAGTTTAGGCGGGGCGAGCTCCTATAATTCACCCCTCCACTTT.

The chain uses TRBV14 and TRBJ1-6; 9 bases map to TRBD1. Germline-derived CDR1 and CDR2 are SGHDN and FVKESK. The CDR3 contains 16 residues. Germline trimming cut 4 bases from V and 1 base from J; bases unmatched to any gene: 2. The CDR3 DNA sequence: TGTGCCAGCAGCCCGGGACAGGGTTCCTATAATTCACCCCTCCACTTT. It specifies CASSPGQGSYNSPLHF.

V usage is TRBV11-1 and J usage is TRBJ2-1, with 8 bases lining up with TRBD1. V trimming: 8 bases; J trimming: 4 bases; junction bases outside the gene matches: 19. Germline V gene sequence: CDR1 SGHAT, CDR2 FQDESV (reference sequence). This CDR3 has 18 residues. The CDR3 sequence: CASGTGQETQNPYNEQFF. The CDR3 DNA sequence: TGTGCCAGCGGTACGGGACAGGAGACCCAAAACCCTTACAATGAGCAGTTCTTC.

This clone was observed a handful of times. This chain joins TRBV11-2 and TRBJ1-6, with D maybe TRBD1 (6 bases). The CDR3 length is 15 residues. Germline values: CDR1 SGHAT, CDR2 FQNNGV. The V end was cut by 0 bases, the J end by 7 bases, with 10 bases between. Here the CDR3 DNA reads TGTGCCAGCAGCTTAGAGTGGGGGCGAAATTCACCCCTCCACTTT. This translates into CASSLEWGRNSPLHF.

The chain recombines TRBV2 with TRBJ1-1; 9 bases are a match to TRBD1. The CDR3 is 18 amino acids. The trim removed 3 bases at V and 10 bases at J, leaving 21 bases unmatched. Germline V gene sequence: CDR1 SNHLY, CDR2 FYNNEI. CDR3 region: CASSERLPGQGSSVGAFF. In DNA form, the CDR3 reads TGTGCCAGCAGTGAGCGACTGCCGGGACAGGGATCTTCGGTAGGAGCTTTCTTT.

This rearrangement joins TRBV19 to TRBJ2-3; D gene unclear. CDR3 length: 13 residues. CDR1 is LNHDA, CDR2 SQIVND, per germline (reference sequence). Trimming took off 7 bases at V and 0 bases at J, with 8 bases between the two ends. CDR3 sequence: CASNGPSTDTQYF. The CDR3 DNA reads as TGTGCCAGTAATGGTCCTAGCACAGATACGCAGTATTTT.

The J gene is TRBJ1-1, the V gene TRBV19; 7 nucleotides line up with TRBD1. Germline CDR1 reads LNHDA; CDR2 reads SQIVND (reference sequence). The CDR3 length is 14 residues. Trimming at V came to 6 bases and at J to 5 bases, leaving 9 bases not matched to a gene. CDR3: CASSSDRLRTEAFF. The CDR3 coding sequence is TGTGCCAGTAGCTCGGACAGGTTGAGAACTGAAGCTTTCTTT.

This clone was recorded only once. The V call is TRBV9, the J call TRBJ1-1, with 7 nucleotides matching TRBD1. The length of the CDR3 is 14 residues. Germline CDR1 reads SGDLS; CDR2 reads YYNGEE. V shed 4 bases, J shed 4 bases, and the junction held 7 bases outside the gene matches. The CDR3, as DNA: TGTGCCAGCAGCCCAGACAGGGTAGGCACTGAAGCTTTCTTT. The encoded protein is CASSPDRVGTEAFF.

The V and J genes are TRBV11-2 and TRBJ1-2; no firm D call. The CDR3 covers 15 residues. The germline gives CDR1 SGHAT, CDR2 FQNNGV. The V and J ends lost 3 bases and 8 bases respectively, with 19 bases between them. The CDR3 bases are TGTGCCAGCAGCTTTTTCAGCGGACCTGAGGAGGGCTACACCTTC. Its protein product is CASSFFSGPEEGYTF.

The chain is built from TRBV7-2 and TRBJ1-1; no clear D gene. Trimming removed 2 bases from V and 1 base from J, with 11 bases in between. Germline V gives CDR1 SGHTA, CDR2 FQGNSA. There are 15 residues in the CDR3. The CDR3 bases are TGTGCCAGCAGCTTACCCCCGTTCAAGAACACTGAAGCTTTCTTT. The encoded protein is CASSLPPFKNTEAFF.

The V call is TRBV19, the J call TRBJ1-2; 8 bases map to TRBD1. V lost 8 bases and J lost 2; bases outside the gene matches: 10. This CDR3 spans 15 amino acids. Germline V gene lookup returns CDR1 LNHDA and CDR2 SQIVND (reference sequence). Written as DNA, the CDR3 is TGTGCCAGTCAATTCGAAACAGGGGGGAACTATGGCTACACCTTC. Its protein product is CASQFETGGNYGYTF.

The gene calls are TRBV7-6 and TRBJ1-6, with TRBD1 matching 7 bases. Germline CDR1 SGHVS, CDR2 FNYEAQ. Unmatched junction bases numbered 3, after V lost 5 bases and J lost 2 bases. The CDR3 is made up of 15 amino acids. CDR3 in DNA: TGTGCCAGCAGCCCCCAGGGGGCCTATAATTCACCCCTCCACTTT. Translation gives CASSPQGAYNSPLHF.

The J gene is TRBJ2-7, the V gene TRBV19; maybe TRBD2 (6 bases). The CDR3 consists of 15 residues. Germline lookup yields CDR1 LNHDA and CDR2 SQIVND (reference sequence). V was pared by 3 bases and J by 5 bases, with 17 bases between. In nucleotides, the CDR3 is TGTGCCAGTAGTATGAGGGCTAGGAGGGCAAACGAGCAGTACTTC. Its translation is CASSMRARRANEQYF.

The chain carries TRBV9 and TRBJ1-1, with unresolved D. The CDR3 has 12 residues. Germline-derived CDR1 and CDR2 are SGDLS and YYNGEE. V was clipped by 4 bases and J by 6 bases, with 10 bases between them. For the CDR3, the DNA is TGTGCCAGCAGCTCCTTGGAACCTGAAGCTTTCTTT. It codes for CASSSLEPEAFF.

This chain connects TRBV5-6 to TRBJ2-7; TRBD2 matches at 7 bases. Unmatched junction bases numbered 7, after V lost 4 bases and J lost 6 bases. From germline, CDR1 is SGHDT and CDR2 YYEEEE. The CDR3 spans 13 residues. The DNA of the CDR3 is TGTGCCAGCAGCCGAGAGGGGAGGGGCGAGCAGTACTTC. Translated: CASSREGRGEQYF.

This chain joins TRBV7-9 and TRBJ1-5, with TRBD1 matching over 10 bases. The CDR3 extends over 17 amino acids. Germline CDR1 SEHNR, CDR2 FQNEAQ (reference sequence). V trimming: 5 bases; J trimming: 7 bases; junction bases outside the gene matches: 14. The CDR3 protein is CASSPAGTGVVKQPQHF. The CDR3 region has the DNA TGTGCCAGCAGCCCTGCCGGGACAGGGGTTGTGAAGCAGCCCCAGCATTTT.